The present entry profiles one TCR beta chain with its context. Antigen specificity is unknown. The CDR3 is 13 residues long. V was pared by 4 bases and J by 10 bases, with 16 bases between. This entry comes from a study of T cell responses to AZD1222 COVID-19 vaccine. Broader study findings: The donors showed a predominance of white British ancestry and of females, with possible underestimation of clonal diversity.

Using immunoSEQ multiplex PCR, the repertoire was profiled, and TCRdb retains in-frame clones only, with some absent. The profile shows about 120,000 clones, 91% of them singletons. This specimen was peripheral blood, taken on day 0 of AZD1222 vaccination. The chain recombines TRBV12-3 or TRBV12-4 with TRBJ1-2; D is uncertain. This clonotype was obtained from an adult in good health. The CDR3 DNA sequence: TGTGCCAGCAGTTCCCCAGGTCGAGGTTTCTACACCTTC. This codes for CASSSPGRGFYTF.